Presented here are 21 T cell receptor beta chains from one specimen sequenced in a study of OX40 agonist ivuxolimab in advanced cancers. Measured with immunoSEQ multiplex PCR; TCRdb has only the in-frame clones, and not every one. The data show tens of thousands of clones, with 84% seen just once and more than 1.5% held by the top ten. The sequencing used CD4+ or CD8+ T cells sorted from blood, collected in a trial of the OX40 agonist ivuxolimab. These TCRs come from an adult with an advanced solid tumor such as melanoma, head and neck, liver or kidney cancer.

CDR3 residues: CASSLGGWQGSNSPLHF. CDR3 in DNA: TGCGCCAGCAGCCTGGGAGGTTGGCAGGGTAGTAATTCACCCCTCCACTTT. This chain uses TRBV5-1 with TRBJ1-6, with a tentative D call TRBD1 (5 bases). Germline V gives CDR1 SGHRS, CDR2 YFSETQ. Trimming shortened V by 4 bases and J by 6 bases, and 20 bases separated the two germline ends. The CDR3 spans 17 residues.

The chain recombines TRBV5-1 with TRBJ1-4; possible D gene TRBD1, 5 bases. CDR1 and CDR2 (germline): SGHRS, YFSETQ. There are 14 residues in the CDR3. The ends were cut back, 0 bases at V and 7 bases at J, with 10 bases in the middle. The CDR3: CASSLEGHIEKLFF. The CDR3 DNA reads TGCGCCAGCAGCTTGGAGGGGCACATTGAAAAACTGTTTTTT.

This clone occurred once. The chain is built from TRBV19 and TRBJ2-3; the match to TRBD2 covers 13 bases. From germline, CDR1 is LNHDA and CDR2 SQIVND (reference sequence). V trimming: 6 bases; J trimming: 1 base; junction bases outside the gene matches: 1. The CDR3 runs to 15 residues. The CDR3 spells CASSGLAGGTDTQYF. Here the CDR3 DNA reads TGTGCCAGTAGCGGACTAGCGGGGGGCACAGATACGCAGTATTTT.

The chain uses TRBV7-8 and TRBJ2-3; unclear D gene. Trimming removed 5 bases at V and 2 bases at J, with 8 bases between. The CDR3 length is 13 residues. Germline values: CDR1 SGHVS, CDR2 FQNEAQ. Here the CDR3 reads CASSQAYTDTQYF. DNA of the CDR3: TGTGCCAGCAGCCAGGCCTACACAGATACGCAGTATTTT.

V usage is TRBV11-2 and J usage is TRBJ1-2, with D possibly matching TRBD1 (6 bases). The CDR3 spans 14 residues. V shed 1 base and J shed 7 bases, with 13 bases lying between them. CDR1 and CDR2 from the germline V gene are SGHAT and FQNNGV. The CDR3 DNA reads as TGTGCCAGCAGCTTAGGGCGCGGGGGCTTTGGCTACACCTTC. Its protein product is CASSLGRGGFGYTF.

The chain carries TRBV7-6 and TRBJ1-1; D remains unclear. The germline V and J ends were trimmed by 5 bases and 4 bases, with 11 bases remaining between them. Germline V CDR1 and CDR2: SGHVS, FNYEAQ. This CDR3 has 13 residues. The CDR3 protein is CASSLLEGTEAFF. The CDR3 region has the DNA TGTGCCAGCAGCCTCCTAGAGGGCACTGAAGCTTTCTTT.

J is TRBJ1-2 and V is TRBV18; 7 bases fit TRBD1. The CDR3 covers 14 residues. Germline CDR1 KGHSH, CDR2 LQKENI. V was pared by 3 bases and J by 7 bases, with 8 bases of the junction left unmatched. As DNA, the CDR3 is TGTGCCAGCTCACCCCCGCAGGGGGTAGGTGGCTACACCTTC. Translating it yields CASSPPQGVGGYTF.

The CDR3 bases are TGCGCCAGCAGCCAGGACAGGGGACCCTACGAGCAGTACTTC. It yields the protein CASSQDRGPYEQYF. The rearrangement uses TRBV5-1 and TRBJ2-7, with 9 bases lining up with TRBD1. Germline V CDR1 and CDR2: SGHRS, YFSETQ. V shed 4 bases, J shed 2 bases, and the junction held 4 bases outside the gene matches. The CDR3 is made up of 14 amino acids.

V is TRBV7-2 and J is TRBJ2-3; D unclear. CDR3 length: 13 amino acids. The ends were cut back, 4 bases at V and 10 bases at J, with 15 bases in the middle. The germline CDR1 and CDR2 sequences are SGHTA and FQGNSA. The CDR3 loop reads CASSYRSGEAQYF. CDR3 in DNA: TGTGCCAGCAGCTACCGGTCAGGTGAGGCGCAGTATTTT.

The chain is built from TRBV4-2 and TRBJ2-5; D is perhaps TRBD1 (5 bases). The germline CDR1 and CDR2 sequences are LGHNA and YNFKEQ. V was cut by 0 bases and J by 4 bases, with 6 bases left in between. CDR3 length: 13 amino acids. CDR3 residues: CASSQDQGETQYF. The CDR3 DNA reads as TGTGCCAGCAGCCAAGATCAGGGAGAGACCCAGTACTTC.

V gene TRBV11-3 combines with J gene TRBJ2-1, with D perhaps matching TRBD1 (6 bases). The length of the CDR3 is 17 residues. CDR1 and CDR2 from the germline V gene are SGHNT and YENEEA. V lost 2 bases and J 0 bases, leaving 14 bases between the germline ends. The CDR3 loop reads CASSLSPDSSSYNEQFF. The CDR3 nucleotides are TGTGCCAGCAGCTTATCTCCGGACAGCAGCTCCTACAATGAGCAGTTCTTC.

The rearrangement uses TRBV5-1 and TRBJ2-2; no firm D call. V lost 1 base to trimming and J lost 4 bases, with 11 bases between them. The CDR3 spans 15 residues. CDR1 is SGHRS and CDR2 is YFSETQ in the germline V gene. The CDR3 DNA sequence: TGCGCCAGCAGCTTGCTGACTCCCCCCACCGGGGAGCTGTTTTTT. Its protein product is CASSLLTPPTGELFF.

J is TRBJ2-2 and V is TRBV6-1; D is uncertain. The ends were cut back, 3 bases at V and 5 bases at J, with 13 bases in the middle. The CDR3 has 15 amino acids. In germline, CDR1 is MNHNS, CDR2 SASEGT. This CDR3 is CASSDHPTDTGELFF. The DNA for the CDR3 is TGTGCCAGCAGTGATCACCCCACGGATACCGGGGAGCTGTTTTTT.

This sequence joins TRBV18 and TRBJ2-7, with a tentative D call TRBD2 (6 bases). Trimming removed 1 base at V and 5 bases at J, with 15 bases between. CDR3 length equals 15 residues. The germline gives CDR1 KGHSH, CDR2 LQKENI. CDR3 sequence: CASSPLGTPGDEQYF. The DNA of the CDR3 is TGTGCCAGCTCACCACTTGGGACCCCGGGAGACGAGCAGTACTTC.

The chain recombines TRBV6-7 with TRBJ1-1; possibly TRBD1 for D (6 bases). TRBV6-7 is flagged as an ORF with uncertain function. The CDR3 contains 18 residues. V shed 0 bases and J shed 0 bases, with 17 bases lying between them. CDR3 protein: CASSYSLGGPPMNTEAFF. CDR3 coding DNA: TGTGCCAGCAGTTACTCGCTAGGGGGGCCTCCTATGAACACTGAAGCTTTCTTT.

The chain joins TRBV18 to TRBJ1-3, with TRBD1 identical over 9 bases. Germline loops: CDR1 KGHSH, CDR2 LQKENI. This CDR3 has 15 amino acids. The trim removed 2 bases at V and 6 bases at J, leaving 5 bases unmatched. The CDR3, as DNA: TGTGCCAGCTCACCAAGGGACAGGGCTGAAAACACCATATATTTT. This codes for CASSPRDRAENTIYF.

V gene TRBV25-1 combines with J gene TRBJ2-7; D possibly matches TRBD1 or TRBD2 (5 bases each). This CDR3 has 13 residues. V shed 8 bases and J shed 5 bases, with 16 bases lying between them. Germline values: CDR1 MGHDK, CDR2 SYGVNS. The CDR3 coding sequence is TGTGCCAGCGAACAGAGGGGAATCGACGAGCAGTACTTC. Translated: CASEQRGIDEQYF.

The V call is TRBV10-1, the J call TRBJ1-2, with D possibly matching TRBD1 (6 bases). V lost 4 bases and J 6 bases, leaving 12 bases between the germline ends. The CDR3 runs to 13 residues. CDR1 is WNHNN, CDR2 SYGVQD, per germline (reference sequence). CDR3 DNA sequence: TGCGCCAGCAGTGTGAACAGGGCAAATGGCTACACCTTC. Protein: CASSVNRANGYTF.

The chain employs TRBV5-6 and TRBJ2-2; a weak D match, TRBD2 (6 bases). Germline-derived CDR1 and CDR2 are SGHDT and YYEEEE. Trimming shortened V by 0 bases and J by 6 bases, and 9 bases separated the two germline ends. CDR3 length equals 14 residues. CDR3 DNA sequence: TGTGCCAGCAGCTTGGCGGGACTCCCCGGGGAGCTGTTTTTT. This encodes CASSLAGLPGELFF.

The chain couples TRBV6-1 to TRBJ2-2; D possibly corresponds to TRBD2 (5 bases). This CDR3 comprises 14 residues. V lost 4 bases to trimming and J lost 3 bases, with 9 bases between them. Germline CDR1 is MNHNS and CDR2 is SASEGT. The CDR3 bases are TGTGCCAGCAGTGGGAGGTGGGACACCGGGGAGCTGTTTTTT. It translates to CASSGRWDTGELFF.

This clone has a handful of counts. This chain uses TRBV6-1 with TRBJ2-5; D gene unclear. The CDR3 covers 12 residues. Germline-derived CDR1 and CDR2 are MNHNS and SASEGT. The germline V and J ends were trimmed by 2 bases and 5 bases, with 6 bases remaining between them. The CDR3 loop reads CASSEIRETQYF. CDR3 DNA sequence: TGTGCCAGCAGTGAAATCCGGGAGACCCAGTACTTC.